The 3 T cell receptor beta chains below all came from one sample that was sequenced in a study of breast tumors, draining lymph nodes, adjacent tissues. The lymph nodes were axillary draining lymph nodes from breast cancer patients. TCRdb reprocessed the multiplex PCR reads via MiXCR and lists one record per CDR3 protein. Here the sample spans approximately 150,000 distinct CDR3 sequences, approximately 32% being singletons. The sequencing input was axillary lymph node tissue. These receptors were collected from a female donor with breast cancer. Some clones in this sample may be carry-over from other donors' samples.

This clonotype was seen at least ten times. This chain joins TRBV7-9 and TRBJ1-2, with a possible D match to TRBD1 (5 bases). Trimming removed 4 bases at V and 4 bases at J, with 22 bases between. Germline lookup yields CDR1 SEHNR and CDR2 FQNEAQ (reference sequence). This CDR3 has 17 residues. CDR3 DNA: TGTGCCAGCAGCTCTACCCGGGACCCCGGAGGGATCTATGGCTACACCTTC. This encodes CASSSTRDPGGIYGYTF.

The V and J genes are TRBV13 and TRBJ2-1; TRBD2 matches 9 bases. V gave up 5 bases and J gave up 2 bases; unmatched junction bases: 7. The CDR3 runs 16 residues. Germline-derived CDR1 and CDR2 are PRHDT and FYEKMQ (reference sequence). DNA of the CDR3: TGTGCCAGCAGCCAAGTCGGCGGGAGGGCCTACAATGAGCAGTTCTTC. Protein sequence: CASSQVGGRAYNEQFF.

This chain links TRBV15 with TRBJ2-3; no clear D. Germline CDR1 and CDR2: LNHNV and YYDKDF (reference sequence). The CDR3 contains 15 residues. The V gene lost 0 bases and the J gene lost 2 bases, with 9 bases spanning the gap. The CDR3 is CATSRDRRNTDTQYF. Here the CDR3 DNA reads TGTGCCACCAGCAGAGATAGGCGGAACACAGATACGCAGTATTTT.